This TCR beta chain originates from a study of T cell responses to AZD1222 COVID-19 vaccine. Overall study findings and caveats: Two AZD1222 administrations were followed by greater Spike-specific TCR breadth and depth. In all cases, repertoires were sampled only after the peak T cell response.

Sequenced by immunoSEQ multiplex PCR; TCRdb stores in-frame clones only, minus some. The sample shows roughly 140,000 clones, under 95% of them seen only once. Concerning this clone: Its antigen is as yet unknown.

The junction had 13 bases not matched to a gene; V was cut back by 10 bases and J by 9 bases. This CDR3 spans 13 amino acids. Germline values: CDR1 MNHNY, CDR2 SVGAGI (reference sequence). The chain employs TRBV6-6 and TRBJ2-5; 8 bases match TRBD1. This material consisted of peripheral blood, taken on day 0 of AZD1222 vaccination. The sequence derives from an adult in good health. CDR3 sequence (DNA): TGTGCCACCCAACCGGACAGGGCCCATGCCCAGTACTTC. Encoded protein: CATQPDRAHAQYF.